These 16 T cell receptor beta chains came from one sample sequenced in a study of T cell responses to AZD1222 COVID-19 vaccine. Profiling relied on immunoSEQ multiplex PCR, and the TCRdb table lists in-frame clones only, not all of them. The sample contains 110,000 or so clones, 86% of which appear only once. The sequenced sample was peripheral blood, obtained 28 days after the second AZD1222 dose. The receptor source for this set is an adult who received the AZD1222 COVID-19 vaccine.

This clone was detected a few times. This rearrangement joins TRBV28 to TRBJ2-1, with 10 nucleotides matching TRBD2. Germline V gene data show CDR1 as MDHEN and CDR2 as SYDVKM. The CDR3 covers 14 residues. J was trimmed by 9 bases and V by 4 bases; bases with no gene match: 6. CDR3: CASSYSGGVGEQFF. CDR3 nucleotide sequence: TGTGCCAGCAGTTACAGCGGGGGGGTAGGTGAGCAGTTCTTC.

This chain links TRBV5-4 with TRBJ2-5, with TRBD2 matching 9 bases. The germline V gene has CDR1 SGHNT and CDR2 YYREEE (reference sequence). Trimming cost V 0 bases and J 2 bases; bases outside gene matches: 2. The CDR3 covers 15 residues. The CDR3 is CASSLGLADQETQYF. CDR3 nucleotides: TGTGCCAGCAGCTTGGGACTAGCGGATCAAGAGACCCAGTACTTC.

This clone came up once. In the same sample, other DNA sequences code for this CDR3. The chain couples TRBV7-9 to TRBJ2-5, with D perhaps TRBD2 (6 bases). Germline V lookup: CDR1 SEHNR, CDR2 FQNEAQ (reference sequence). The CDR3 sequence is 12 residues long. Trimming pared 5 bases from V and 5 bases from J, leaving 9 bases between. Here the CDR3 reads CASSLGRETQYF. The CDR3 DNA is TGTGCCAGCAGCCTAGGGAGGGAGACCCAGTACTTC.

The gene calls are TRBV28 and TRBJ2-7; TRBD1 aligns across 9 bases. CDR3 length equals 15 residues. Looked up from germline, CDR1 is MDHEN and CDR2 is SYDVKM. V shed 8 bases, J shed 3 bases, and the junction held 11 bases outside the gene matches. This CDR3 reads CASVFSKGQGYEQYF. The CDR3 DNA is TGTGCCAGCGTATTCTCGAAGGGACAGGGCTACGAGCAGTACTTC.

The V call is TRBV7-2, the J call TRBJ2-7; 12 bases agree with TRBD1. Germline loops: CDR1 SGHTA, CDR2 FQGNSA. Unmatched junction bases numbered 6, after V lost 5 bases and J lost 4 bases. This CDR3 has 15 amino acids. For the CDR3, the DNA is TGTGCCAGCAGCACCGGGACAGGGGGCCAATACGAGCAGTACTTC. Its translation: CASSTGTGGQYEQYF.

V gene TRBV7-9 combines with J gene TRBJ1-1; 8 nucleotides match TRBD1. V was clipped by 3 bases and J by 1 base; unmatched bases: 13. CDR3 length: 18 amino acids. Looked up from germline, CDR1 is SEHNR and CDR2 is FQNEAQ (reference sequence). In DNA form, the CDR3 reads TGTGCCAGCAGCTTCGACAGGGGCCGCCCCCTACAGAACACTGAAGCTTTCTTT. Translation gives CASSFDRGRPLQNTEAFF.

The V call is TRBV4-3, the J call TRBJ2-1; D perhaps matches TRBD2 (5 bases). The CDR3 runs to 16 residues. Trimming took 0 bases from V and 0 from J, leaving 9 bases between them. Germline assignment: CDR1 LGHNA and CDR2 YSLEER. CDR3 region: CASSQDGSSSYNEQFF. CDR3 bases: TGCGCCAGCAGCCAAGATGGGAGCAGCTCCTACAATGAGCAGTTCTTC.

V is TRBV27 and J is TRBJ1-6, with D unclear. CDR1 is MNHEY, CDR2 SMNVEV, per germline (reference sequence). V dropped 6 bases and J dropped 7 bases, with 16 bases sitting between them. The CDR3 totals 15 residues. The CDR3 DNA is TGTGCCAGCAGCCCGTCTCTAGGGAAAAATTCACCCCTCCACTTT. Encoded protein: CASSPSLGKNSPLHF.

The DNA of the CDR3 is TGTGCCAGCAGCTTAGCGGGGGGAAGATCTGGGGCCAACGTCCTGACTTTC. This codes for CASSLAGGRSGANVLTF. V and J are TRBV7-3 and TRBJ2-6; 8 nucleotides match TRBD2. Trimming cost V 2 bases and J 1 base; bases outside gene matches: 4. In germline, CDR1 is SGHTA, CDR2 FQGTGA. There are 17 residues in the CDR3.

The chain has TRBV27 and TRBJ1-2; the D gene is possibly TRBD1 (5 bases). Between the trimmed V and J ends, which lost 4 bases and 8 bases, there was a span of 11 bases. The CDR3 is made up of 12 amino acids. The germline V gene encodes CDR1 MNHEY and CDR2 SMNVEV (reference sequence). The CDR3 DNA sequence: TGTGCCAGCAGTTCGACGGGGGAGGGCTACACCTTC. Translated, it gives CASSSTGEGYTF.

CDR3 DNA sequence: TGTGCCAGCAGTTACCCTCCGACATATAGCAATCAGCCCCAGCATTTT. Translated, it gives CASSYPPTYSNQPQHF. The rearrangement uses TRBV6-2 or TRBV6-3 and TRBJ1-5; D remains ambiguous. Germline CDR1 is MNHEY and CDR2 is SVGEGT. This CDR3 region has 16 residues. The V end was cut by 2 bases, the J end by 0 bases, with 11 bases between.

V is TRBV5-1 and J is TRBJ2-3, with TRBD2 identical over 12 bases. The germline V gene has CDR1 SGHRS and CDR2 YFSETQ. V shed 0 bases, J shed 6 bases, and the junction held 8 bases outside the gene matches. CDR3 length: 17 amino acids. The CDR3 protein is CASSLALGLAGGDTQYF. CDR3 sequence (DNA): TGCGCCAGCAGCTTGGCCCTAGGGCTAGCGGGGGGGGATACGCAGTATTTT.

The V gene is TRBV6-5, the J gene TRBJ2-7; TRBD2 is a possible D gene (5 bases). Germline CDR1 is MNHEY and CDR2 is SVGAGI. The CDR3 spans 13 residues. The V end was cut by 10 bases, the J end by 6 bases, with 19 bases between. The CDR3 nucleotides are TGTGCCACCTTGAATTTACCGGGAAGCGAGCAGTACTTC. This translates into CATLNLPGSEQYF.

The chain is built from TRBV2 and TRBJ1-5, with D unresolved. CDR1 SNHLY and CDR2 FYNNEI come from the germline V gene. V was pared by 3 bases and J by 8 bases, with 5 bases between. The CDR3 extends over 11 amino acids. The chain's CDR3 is CASSDSEPQHF. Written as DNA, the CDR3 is TGTGCCAGCAGTGATTCTGAGCCCCAGCATTTT.

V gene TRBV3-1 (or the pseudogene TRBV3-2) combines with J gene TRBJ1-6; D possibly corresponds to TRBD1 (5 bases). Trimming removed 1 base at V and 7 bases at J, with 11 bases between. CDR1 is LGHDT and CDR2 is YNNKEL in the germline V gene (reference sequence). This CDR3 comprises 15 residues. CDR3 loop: CASSQAGRVNSPLHF. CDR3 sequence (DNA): TGTGCCAGCAGCCAAGCAGGGCGTGTCAATTCACCCCTCCACTTT.

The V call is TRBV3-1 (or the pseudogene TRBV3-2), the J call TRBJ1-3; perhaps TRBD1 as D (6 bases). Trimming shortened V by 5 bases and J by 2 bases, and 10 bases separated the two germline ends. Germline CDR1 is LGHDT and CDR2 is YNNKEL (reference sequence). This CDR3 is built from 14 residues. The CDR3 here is CASSDRKAGNTIYF. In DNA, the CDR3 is TGTGCCAGCAGCGACAGGAAGGCTGGAAACACCATATATTTT.